This is a list of T cell receptor beta chains from one sample in a study of cytomegalovirus exposure and HLA in healthy donors. This table comes from immunoSEQ multiplex PCR, and its TCRdb copy is limited to in-frame clones, with some not included. The table has approximately 150,000 clones, roughly 79% seen once. Sequencing was done on a sample of PBMCs. Receptor source: a male donor in good health and CMV-seropositive. Both conserved end residues are part of each CDR3. A D gene is named only where the DNA matches it firmly. Size values are once, few and many counts, or a class for expanded clones, and some rows have none.

CDR3 | DNA | V | D | size | J
CASSFAGIPWFSPLHF | TGCGCCAGCAGCTTCGCGGGCATACCATGGTTTTCACCCCTCCACTTT | TRBV5-1 | - | - | TRBJ1-6
CASSPEDAYNEQFF | TGCGCCAGCAGCCCGGAGGACGCTTACAATGAGCAGTTCTTC | TRBV4-3 | - | - | TRBJ2-1
CAISGSRHEQYF | TGTGCCATTTCCGGGTCTCGCCACGAGCAGTACTTC | TRBV10-3 | - | few | TRBJ2-7
CSVELAGWNEQFF | TGCAGCGTTGAGTTAGCGGGTTGGAATGAGCAGTTCTTC | TRBV29-1 | TRBD2 | - | TRBJ2-1
CASGLDSRYGYTF | TGTGCCAGCGGTCTGGACAGTAGGTATGGCTACACCTTC | TRBV27 | - | few | TRBJ1-2
CASRGGPSGELFF | TGTGCCAGCCGCGGGGGGCCTTCCGGGGAGCTGTTTTTT | TRBV9 | TRBD2 | - | TRBJ2-2
CASSLERGGFEQYF | TGTGCCAGCAGTTTGGAGCGGGGGGGCTTCGAGCAGTACTTC | TRBV27 | TRBD2 | once | TRBJ2-7
CASSFYLATDTQYF | TGTGCCAGCAGCTTTTACCTAGCCACAGATACGCAGTATTTT | TRBV5-6 | - | few | TRBJ2-3
CASDPGTGNTEAFF | TGTGCCTCCGACCCCGGGACAGGAAACACTGAAGCTTTCTTT | TRBV30 | TRBD1 | - | TRBJ1-1
CASRISLNTEAFF | TGTGCCAGCAGGATTAGCCTGAACACTGAAGCTTTCTTT | TRBV6-1 | - | - | TRBJ1-1
CASSPSGTVNQPQHF | TGTGCCAGTAGTCCCTCCGGGACAGTCAATCAGCCCCAGCATTTT | TRBV19 | TRBD1 | few | TRBJ1-5
CASSPQGANSPLHF | TGTGCCAGCAGTCCGCAGGGGGCTAATTCACCCCTCCACTTT | TRBV2 | TRBD1 | - | TRBJ1-6
CASSQEGGEETQYF | TGTGCCAGCAGCCAAGAGGGCGGGGAAGAGACCCAGTACTTC | TRBV4-2 | - | few | TRBJ2-5
CASSSTAAGEQYF | TGTGCCAGCAGCTCCACAGCGGCCGGGGAGCAGTACTTC | TRBV7-2 | - | - | TRBJ2-7
CASSLARGGGLGYEQYF | TGTGCCAGCAGCTTAGCGCGGGGCGGGGGGCTGGGCTACGAGCAGTACTTC | TRBV7-8 | TRBD2 | - | TRBJ2-7
CASSQEGTGLYEQYF | TGTGCCAGCAGCCAAGAAGGGACAGGTCTCTACGAGCAGTACTTC | TRBV4-2 | TRBD1 | - | TRBJ2-7
CASSKEWRILGYTF | TGTGCCAGCAGCAAAGAATGGAGGATACTCGGCTACACCTTC | TRBV21-1 | - | once | TRBJ1-2